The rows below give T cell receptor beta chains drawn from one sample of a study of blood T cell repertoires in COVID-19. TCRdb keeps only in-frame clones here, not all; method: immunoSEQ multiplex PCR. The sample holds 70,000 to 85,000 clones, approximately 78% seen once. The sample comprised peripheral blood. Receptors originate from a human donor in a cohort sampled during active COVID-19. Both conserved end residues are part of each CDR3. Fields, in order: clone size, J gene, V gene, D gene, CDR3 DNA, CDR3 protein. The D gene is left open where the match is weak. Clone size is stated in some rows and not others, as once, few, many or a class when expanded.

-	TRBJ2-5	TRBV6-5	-	TGTGCCAGCAGTTTTGAGACAGAGGAGACCCAGTACTTC	CASSFETEETQYF
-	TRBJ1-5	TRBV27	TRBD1	TGTGCCAGCAGTCCACTCGACAGGGCCAATCAGCCCCAGCATTTT	CASSPLDRANQPQHF
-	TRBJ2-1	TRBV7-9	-	TGTGCCAGCAGCGTCGTAACTGGCAATGAGCAGTTCTTC	CASSVVTGNEQFF
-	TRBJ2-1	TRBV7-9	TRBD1	TGTGCCAGCAGCTTTTTCTCCGGACAGGGGGGTGAGCAGTTCTTC	CASSFFSGQGGEQFF
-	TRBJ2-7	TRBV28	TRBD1	TGTGCCAGCACCTCGGGGGGACAGGGGGCCTACGAGCAGTACTTC	CASTSGGQGAYEQYF
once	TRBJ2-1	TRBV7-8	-	TGTGCCAGCAGCTTAAACAGAAACAATGAGCAGTTCTTC	CASSLNRNNEQFF
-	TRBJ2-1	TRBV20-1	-	TGCAGTGCTAGTAGGGGGTCGGGGTACAATGAGCAGTTCTTC	CSASRGSGYNEQFF
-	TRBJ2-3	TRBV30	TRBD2	TGTGCCTTGACTAGCGGGGGGGCGAGTACGCAGTATTTT	CALTSGGASTQYF
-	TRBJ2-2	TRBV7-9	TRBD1	TGTGCCAGCAGCCCCTCGGGACAGGGGGCGGGGGAGCTGTTTTTT	CASSPSGQGAGELFF
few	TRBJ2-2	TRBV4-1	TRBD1	TGCGCCAGCAGCCAAGACAGGGGGCAGGACACCGGGGAGCTGTTTTTT	CASSQDRGQDTGELFF
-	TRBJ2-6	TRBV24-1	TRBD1	TGTGCCACCAGTGATTCCGCGGGACAGGGCCTCTCTGGGGCCAACGTCCTGACTTTC	CATSDSAGQGLSGANVLTF
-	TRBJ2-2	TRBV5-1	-	TGCGCCAGCACCCAACGGGGGGCAGGCCCCACGAACACCGGGGAGCTGTTTTTT	CASTQRGAGPTNTGELFF
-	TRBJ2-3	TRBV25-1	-	TGTGCCAGCAGCCTTAGAGATACGCAGTATTTT	CASSLRDTQYF
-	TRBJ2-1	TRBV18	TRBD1	TGTGCCAGCTCACCACCGCGGACAGGGGATAGCCTTATCCCCTCCTACAATGAGCAGTTCTTC	CASSPPRTGDSLIPSYNEQFF
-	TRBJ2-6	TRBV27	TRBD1	TGTGCCAGCAGTCCCCAACAGGGGAAGGGATCTGGGGCCAACGTCCTGACTTTC	CASSPQQGKGSGANVLTF
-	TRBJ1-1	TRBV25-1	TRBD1	TGTGCCAGCAACGGACAGGGGGTGAACACTGAAGCTTTCTTT	CASNGQGVNTEAFF
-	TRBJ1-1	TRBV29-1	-	TGCAGCGTTAAGGTCAGGGAGGCCACTGAAGCTTTCTTT	CSVKVREATEAFF
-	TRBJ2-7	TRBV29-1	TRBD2	TGCAGCGTCGTAGCGGGGCCCGAGCAGTACTTC	CSVVAGPEQYF
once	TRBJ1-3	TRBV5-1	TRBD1	TGCGCCAGCAGCTCGGGACAGGGAAACCGGCCTGGAAACACCATATATTTT	CASSSGQGNRPGNTIYF
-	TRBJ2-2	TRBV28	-	TGTGCCACCGAGAGTGTCGGCACCGGGGAGCTGTTTTTT	CATESVGTGELFF
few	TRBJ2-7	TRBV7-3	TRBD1	TGTGCCAGCAGCCCGACAGGGGCCGGCGAGCAGTACTTC	CASSPTGAGEQYF
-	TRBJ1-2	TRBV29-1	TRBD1	TGCAGCGTTGAGGGACAGGGAGTGAACTATGGCTACACCTTC	CSVEGQGVNYGYTF
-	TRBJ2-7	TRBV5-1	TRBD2	TGCGCCAGCAGCTTTAGCGGGGGTTCCTACGAGCAGTACTTC	CASSFSGGSYEQYF
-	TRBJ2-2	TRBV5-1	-	TGCGCCAGCAGCTTGGCCGTGTCCGGGGAGCTGTTTTTT	CASSLAVSGELFF
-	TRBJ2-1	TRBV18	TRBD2	TGTGCCAGCTCACCACGCGCATCTAGCGGGGTTAATGAGCAGTTCTTC	CASSPRASSGVNEQFF
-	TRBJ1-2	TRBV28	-	TGTGCCAGCAGTTCGATATTCCGGGTGTCGTTACCGCTGCGGGGCTACACCTTC	CASSSIFRVSLPLRGYTF
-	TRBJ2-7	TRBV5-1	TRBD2	TGCGCCAGCAGCTTGGTGACTAGCGGGGGACACGAGCAGTACTTC	CASSLVTSGGHEQYF
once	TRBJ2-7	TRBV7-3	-	TGTGCCAGCAGCCCCGGGCTAGCAGGCGAGCAGTACTTC	CASSPGLAGEQYF
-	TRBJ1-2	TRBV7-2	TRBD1	TGTGCCAGCAGCTTCGGGGGGACAGGGGCTAGCTATGGCTACACCTTC	CASSFGGTGASYGYTF
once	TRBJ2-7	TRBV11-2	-	TGTGCCAGCAGCTTAGATCTGGCAACCTACGAGCAGTACTTC	CASSLDLATYEQYF
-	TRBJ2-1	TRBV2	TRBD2	TGTGCCAGCAGAGTATTAGCGGGGGCGGGGAATGAGCAGTTCTTC	CASRVLAGAGNEQFF
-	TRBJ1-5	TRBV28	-	TGTGCCAGCACCTCCCCGGGAAGCAATCAGCCCCAGCATTTT	CASTSPGSNQPQHF
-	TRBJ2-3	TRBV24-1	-	TGTGCCACCAGTGATTTCAGGACAGCTGCAGATACGCAGTATTTT	CATSDFRTAADTQYF
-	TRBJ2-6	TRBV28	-	TGTGCCAGCAGCGGGCGGGACCCCCTGTCTGGGGCCAACGTCCTGACTTTC	CASSGRDPLSGANVLTF
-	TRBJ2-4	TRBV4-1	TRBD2	TGCGCCAGCAGCCAAGAAGGCGGGGGGGCGGGAAACATTCAGTACTTC	CASSQEGGGAGNIQYF
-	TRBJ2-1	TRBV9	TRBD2	TGTGCCAGCAGCACAGGACTAGCGGGGGACAATGAGCAGTTCTTC	CASSTGLAGDNEQFF
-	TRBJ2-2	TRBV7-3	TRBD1	TGTGCCAGCAGGGCCGGGACAGGGACGACCGGGGAGCTGTTTTTT	CASRAGTGTTGELFF
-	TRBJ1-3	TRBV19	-	TGTGCCAGTAGTTGGATTTGGACAGATCTCTCTGGAAACACCATATATTTT	CASSWIWTDLSGNTIYF
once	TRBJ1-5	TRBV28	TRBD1	TGTGCCAGCAGTTCGGACAGGGTTGGCAATCAGCCCCAGCATTTT	CASSSDRVGNQPQHF
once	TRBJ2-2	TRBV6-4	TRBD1	TGTGCCAGCAGGGCGACAGGGGGCAACACCGGGGAGCTGTTTTTT	CASRATGGNTGELFF
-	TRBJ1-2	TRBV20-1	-	TGCAGTGCTATGGTTAGCGGGGGCTACACCTTC	CSAMVSGGYTF